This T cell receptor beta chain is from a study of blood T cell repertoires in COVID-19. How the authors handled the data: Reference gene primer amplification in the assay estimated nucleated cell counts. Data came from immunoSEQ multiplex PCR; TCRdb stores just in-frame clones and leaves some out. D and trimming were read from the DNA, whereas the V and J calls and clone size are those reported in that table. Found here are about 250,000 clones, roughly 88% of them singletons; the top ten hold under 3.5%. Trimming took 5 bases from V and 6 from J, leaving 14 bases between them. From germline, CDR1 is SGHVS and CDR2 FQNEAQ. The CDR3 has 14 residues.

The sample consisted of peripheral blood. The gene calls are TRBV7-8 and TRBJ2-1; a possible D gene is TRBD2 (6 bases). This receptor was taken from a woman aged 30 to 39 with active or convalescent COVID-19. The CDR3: CASSLRLGLNEQFF. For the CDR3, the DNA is TGTGCCAGCAGCCTTAGACTAGGACTCAATGAGCAGTTCTTC.